Detailed here is one T cell receptor beta chain. The antigen is undetermined. The entry originates in a study of cytomegalovirus exposure and HLA in healthy donors. Study details: Earlier, almost 120 million unique TCR beta sequences were recovered from about 200 million T cells by an analysis. Whole-study findings and limits: It was taken for granted in presence/absence analyses that sequencing depth across donors was roughly uniform.

The donors gave bone marrow, and they were healthy. PCR involved 60 Vbeta and 13 Jbeta primers. The data were produced by immunoSEQ multiplex PCR, yet TCRdb's version contains in-frame clones alone and is incomplete. The sample consists of roughly 150,000 clones, roughly 68% of them appearing once. The CDR3 loop spans 16 amino acids. The junction had 5 bases not matched to a gene; V was cut back by 2 bases and J by 6 bases. Germline loops: CDR1 GTSNPN, CDR2 SVGIG (reference sequence). The source of this sequence is a man aged 25 to 40 in good health and CMV-seropositive. The rearrangement uses TRBV30 and TRBJ2-2, with 14 bases aligning to TRBD2. Sequenced input: PBMCs. The chain's CDR3 is CAWSRGLAGGAGELFF. In nucleotides, the CDR3 is TGTGCCTGGAGTCGAGGACTAGCGGGAGGTGCCGGGGAGCTGTTTTTT. Variable domain in full (rest from reference TRBV30 and TRBJ2-2): SQTIHQWPATLVQPVGSPLSLECTVEGTSNPNLYWYRQAAGRGLQLLFYSVGIGQISSEVPQNLSASRPQDRQFILSSKKLLLSDSGFYLCAWSRGLAGGAGELFFGEGSRLTVL.